These 8 T cell receptor beta chains share one sample of origin, sequenced in a study of blood T cell repertoires in COVID-19. Produced via immunoSEQ multiplex PCR; TCRdb's table is partial and in-frame only. The sample yields fewer than 65,000 clones, roughly nine tenths seen once. The sequencing sample was made of peripheral blood. These receptors all stem from a woman in her sixties with active or convalescent COVID-19.

The sample holds one count of this clone. The chain employs TRBV6-5 and TRBJ2-7; possibly TRBD1 for D (5 bases). Germline V gene lookup returns CDR1 MNHEY and CDR2 SVGAGI. The CDR3 is 12 amino acids. V gave up 7 bases and J gave up 3 bases, with 10 bases separating them. The DNA of the CDR3 is TGTGCCAGCACCTCAGGGTACTACGAGCAGTACTTC. Protein: CASTSGYYEQYF.

The rearrangement links TRBV7-2 to TRBJ2-7; D unresolved. With 4 bases removed from V and 4 bases from J, the gap between germline ends came to 8 bases. This CDR3 comprises 12 residues. Germline-derived CDR1 and CDR2 are SGHTA and FQGNSA. This chain's CDR3 is CASSSPLYEQYF. Here the CDR3 DNA reads TGTGCCAGCAGCTCCCCTTTGTACGAGCAGTACTTC.

The gene calls are TRBV9 and TRBJ1-5; D is perhaps TRBD1 (5 bases). Trimming pared 4 bases from V and 4 bases from J, leaving 12 bases between. There are 14 residues in the CDR3. Germline CDR1 and CDR2: SGDLS and YYNGEE. The CDR3 bases are TGTGCCAGCAGCTCAGGGCAGTATAATCAGCCCCAGCATTTT. It codes for CASSSGQYNQPQHF.

This clone has just a few counts. V and J are TRBV13 and TRBJ2-3, with 12 bases aligning to TRBD2. Per the germline V gene, CDR1 is PRHDT and CDR2 is FYEKMQ (reference sequence). The CDR3 runs to 17 residues. V shed 5 bases and J 0 bases; nucleotides not matched to a gene: 6. DNA for the CDR3: TGTGCCAGCAGCCATAGACTAGCGGGGGATAGCACAGATACGCAGTATTTT. Its protein product is CASSHRLAGDSTDTQYF.

The chain carries TRBV6-6 and TRBJ2-7, with 7 bases matching TRBD1. V lost 6 bases to trimming and J lost 3 bases; unmatched junction nucleotides: 8. Looked up from germline, CDR1 is MNHNY and CDR2 is SVGAGI (reference sequence). The CDR3 consists of 14 residues. The CDR3 is CASSPRQGFYEQYF. For the CDR3, the DNA is TGTGCCAGCAGCCCTAGACAGGGTTTCTACGAGCAGTACTTC.

This rearrangement joins TRBV13 to TRBJ2-5; weak D call: TRBD2 (5 bases). Trimming removed 1 base from V and 4 bases from J, with 13 bases in between. CDR1 is PRHDT, CDR2 FYEKMQ, per germline (reference sequence). The CDR3 totals 15 residues. The CDR3 region has the DNA TGTGCCAGCAGCTTAGAAGGGAGAGGAGTAGAGACCCAGTACTTC. It codes for CASSLEGRGVETQYF.

The CDR3 reads CASSVRAGGYNEQFF. The CDR3 DNA reads as TGTGCCAGTAGTGTGAGGGCGGGAGGGTACAATGAGCAGTTCTTC. The gene calls are TRBV19 and TRBJ2-1; 9 bases align to TRBD2. V was pared by 5 bases and J by 4 bases, with 6 bases of the junction left unmatched. This CDR3 has 15 residues. Per the germline V gene, CDR1 is LNHDA and CDR2 is SQIVND (reference sequence).

J is TRBJ2-5 and V is TRBV7-3; 10 nucleotides match TRBD2. Germline V gene sequence: CDR1 SGHTA, CDR2 FQGTGA. The CDR3 has 14 residues. V was pared by 5 bases and J by 9 bases, with 9 bases of the junction left unmatched. CDR3 amino acids: CASSERGGLLAQYF. DNA for the CDR3: TGTGCCAGCAGCGAGCGGGGGGGCCTTCTGGCCCAGTACTTC.